This TCR beta chain was captured by sequencing in a study of cytomegalovirus exposure and HLA in healthy donors. Study details: Unique TCR beta sequences numbering 95 million to 130 million came from about 179 million T cells in an earlier analysis.

V was clipped by 1 base and J by 6 bases, with 13 bases between them. CDR3 size: 15 residues. Per germline, CDR1 SGHVS and CDR2 FQNEAQ. Nominally healthy donors provided the samples, though records likely missed some immune exposures. This clone was detected a few times. A multiplex PCR was run with 60 Vbeta primers and 13 Jbeta primers. Assay: immunoSEQ multiplex PCR; the TCRdb copy retains only in-frame clones and omits some. Of about 100,000 clones listed, less than 80% were seen once; the top ten hold around 7.4%. The receptor comes from a man aged 30-40 years in good health and CMV-seronegative. Input material: PBMCs. The genes are TRBV7-8 and TRBJ2-1; D possibly corresponds to TRBD2 (6 bases). CDR3 sequence (DNA): TGTGCCAGCAGCTTAGGACTAGAAGGCGGCAATGAGCAGTTCTTC. Translation: CASSLGLEGGNEQFF. The full variable domain, completed using reference TRBV7-8 and TRBJ2-1, is GAGVSQSPRYKVAKRGQDVALRCDPISGHVSLFWYQQALGQGPEFLTYFQNEAQLDKSGLPSDRFFAERPEGSVSTLKIQRTQQEDSAVYLCASSLGLEGGNEQFFGPGTRLTVL.